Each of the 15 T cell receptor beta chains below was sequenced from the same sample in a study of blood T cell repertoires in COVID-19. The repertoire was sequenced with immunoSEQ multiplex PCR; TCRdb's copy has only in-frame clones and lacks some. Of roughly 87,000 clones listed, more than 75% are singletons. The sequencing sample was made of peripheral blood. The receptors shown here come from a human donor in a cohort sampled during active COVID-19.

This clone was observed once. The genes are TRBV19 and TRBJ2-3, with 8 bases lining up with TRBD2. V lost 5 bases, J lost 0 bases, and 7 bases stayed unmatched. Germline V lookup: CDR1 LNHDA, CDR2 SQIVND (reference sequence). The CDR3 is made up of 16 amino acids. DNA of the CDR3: TGTGCCAGTAGTTCCGCCGGGGGGGCGAGCACAGATACGCAGTATTTT. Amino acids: CASSSAGGASTDTQYF.

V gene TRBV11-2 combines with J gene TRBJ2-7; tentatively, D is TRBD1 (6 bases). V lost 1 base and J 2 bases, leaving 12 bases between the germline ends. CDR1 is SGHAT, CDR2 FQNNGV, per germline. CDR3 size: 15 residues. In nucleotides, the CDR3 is TGTGCCAGCAGCTTAGCCCCAGGGGACCCCTACGAGCAGTACTTC. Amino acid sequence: CASSLAPGDPYEQYF.

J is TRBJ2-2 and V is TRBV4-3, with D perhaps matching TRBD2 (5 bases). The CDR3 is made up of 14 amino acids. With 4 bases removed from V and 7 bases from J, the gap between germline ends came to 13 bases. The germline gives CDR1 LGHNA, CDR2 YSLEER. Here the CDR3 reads CASSPSSSYGELFF. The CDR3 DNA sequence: TGCGCCAGCAGCCCTAGCTCTTCGTACGGGGAGCTGTTTTTT.

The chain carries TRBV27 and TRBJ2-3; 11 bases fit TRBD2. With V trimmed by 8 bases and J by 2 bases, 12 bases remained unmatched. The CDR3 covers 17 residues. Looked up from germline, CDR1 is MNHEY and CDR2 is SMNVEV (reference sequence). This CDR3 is CASAGLAGPTYTDTQYF. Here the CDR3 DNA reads TGTGCCAGCGCCGGACTAGCGGGTCCGACTTACACAGATACGCAGTATTTT.

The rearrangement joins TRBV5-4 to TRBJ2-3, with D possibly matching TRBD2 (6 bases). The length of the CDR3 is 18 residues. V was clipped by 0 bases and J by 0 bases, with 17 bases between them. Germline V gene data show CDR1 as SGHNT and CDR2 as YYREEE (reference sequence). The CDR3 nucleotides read TGTGCCAGCAGCTTGGGGAGGGAGGCAATAACTAGCACAGATACGCAGTATTTT. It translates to CASSLGREAITSTDTQYF.

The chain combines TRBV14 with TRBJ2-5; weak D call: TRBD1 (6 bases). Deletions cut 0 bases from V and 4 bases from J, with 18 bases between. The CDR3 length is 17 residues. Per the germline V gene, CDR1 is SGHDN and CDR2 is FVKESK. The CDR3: CASSQDRPGARRETQYF. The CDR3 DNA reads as TGTGCCAGCAGCCAAGATAGGCCAGGGGCACGGAGAGAGACCCAGTACTTC.

CDR3 bases: TGTGCCAGTAGTATGGACAGGGAGGCTGAGCAGTTCTTC. Translation: CASSMDREAEQFF. The chain links TRBV19 to TRBJ2-1, with 8 bases fitting TRBD1. CDR3 length equals 13 residues. Unmatched junction bases numbered 4, after V lost 3 bases and J lost 9 bases. Germline lookup yields CDR1 LNHDA and CDR2 SQIVND (reference sequence).

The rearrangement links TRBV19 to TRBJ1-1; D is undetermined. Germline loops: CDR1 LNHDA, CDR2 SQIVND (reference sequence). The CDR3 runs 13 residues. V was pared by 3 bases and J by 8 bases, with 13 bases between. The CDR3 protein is CASSIIGVEEAFF. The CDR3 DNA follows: TGTGCCAGTAGTATTATCGGGGTAGAGGAAGCTTTCTTT. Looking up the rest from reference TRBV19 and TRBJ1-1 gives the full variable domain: DGGITQSPKYLFRKEGQNVTLSCEQNLNHDAMYWYRQDPGQGLRLIYYSQIVNDFQKGDIAEGYSVSREKKESFPLTVTSAQKNPTAFYLCASSIIGVEEAFFGQGTRLTVV.

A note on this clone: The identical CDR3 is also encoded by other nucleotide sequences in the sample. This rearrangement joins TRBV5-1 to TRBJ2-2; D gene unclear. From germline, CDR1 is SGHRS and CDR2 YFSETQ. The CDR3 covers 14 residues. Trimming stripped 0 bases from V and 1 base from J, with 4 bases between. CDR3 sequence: CASSLGQNTGELFF. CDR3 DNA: TGCGCCAGCAGCTTGGGGCAGAACACCGGGGAGCTGTTTTTT.

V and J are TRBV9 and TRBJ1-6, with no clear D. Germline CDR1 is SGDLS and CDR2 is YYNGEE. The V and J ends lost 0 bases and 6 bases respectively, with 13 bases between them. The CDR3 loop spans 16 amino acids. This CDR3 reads CASSVGATAINSPLHF. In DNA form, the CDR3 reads TGTGCCAGCAGCGTAGGGGCTACAGCAATTAATTCACCCCTCCACTTT.

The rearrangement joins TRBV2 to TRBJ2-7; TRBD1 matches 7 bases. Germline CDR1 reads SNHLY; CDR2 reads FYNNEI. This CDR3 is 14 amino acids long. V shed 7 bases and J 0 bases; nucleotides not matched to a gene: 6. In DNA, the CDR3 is TGTGCCAGCAAAATGGCAGGGGGCTCCTACGAGCAGTACTTC. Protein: CASKMAGGSYEQYF.

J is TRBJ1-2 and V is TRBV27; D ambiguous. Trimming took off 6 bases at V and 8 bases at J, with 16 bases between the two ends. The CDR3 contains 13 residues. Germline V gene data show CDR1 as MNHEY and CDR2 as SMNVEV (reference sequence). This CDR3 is CASSRSWAGGYTF. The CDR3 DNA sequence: TGTGCCAGCAGCCGCAGTTGGGCGGGGGGCTACACCTTC.

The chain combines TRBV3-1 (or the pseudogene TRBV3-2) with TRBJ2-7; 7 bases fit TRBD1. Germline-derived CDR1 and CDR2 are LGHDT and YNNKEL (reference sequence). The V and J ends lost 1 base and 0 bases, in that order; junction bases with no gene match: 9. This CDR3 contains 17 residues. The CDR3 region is CASSQGNRGPSSYEQYF. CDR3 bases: TGTGCCAGCAGCCAAGGGAACAGGGGTCCTTCCTCCTACGAGCAGTACTTC.

The CDR3 DNA reads TGTGCCAGCAGCCAAGGATTAGCCGGGGAGCTGTTTTTT. Translated: CASSQGLAGELFF. This sequence joins TRBV14 and TRBJ2-2, with D unclear. This CDR3 is built from 13 residues. The ends were cut back, 1 base at V and 6 bases at J, with 6 bases in the middle. Looked up from germline, CDR1 is SGHDN and CDR2 is FVKESK.

CDR3 sequence reads: CASSTRQGANEQYF. In DNA form, the CDR3 reads TGTGCCAGTAGTACCAGACAGGGGGCGAACGAGCAGTACTTC. The chain couples TRBV19 to TRBJ2-7; 10 nucleotides agree with TRBD1. V lost 4 bases and J lost 5; bases outside the gene matches: 5. Germline V lookup: CDR1 LNHDA, CDR2 SQIVND (reference sequence). The CDR3 contains 14 residues.